The 15 T cell receptor beta chains below come from one sample, sequenced in a study of blood T cells in healthy people across ages. Combining a sample-barcoded 5' primer with a J-beta primer mix, a second PCR ran for 7 to 11 cycles. TCRdb re-analysed the 5' RACE reads in MiXCR, keeping a single row per CDR3 protein. There are 800,000 or so distinct CDR3 sequences in the sample; 55% to 65% occur only once, and around a quarter lies in the top ten. Sequenced: blood. These receptors all come from a man aged 30 to 39 in good health.

Written as DNA, the CDR3 is TGTGCCAGCAGTGTAAGACCATCGGGGGAGCAGTACTTC. Translation gives CASSVRPSGEQYF. The chain carries TRBV2 and TRBJ2-4, with D perhaps TRBD2 (6 bases). Germline CDR1 SNHLY, CDR2 FYNNEI. This CDR3 comprises 13 residues. The V end was cut by 4 bases, the J end by 13 bases, with 17 bases between.

The rearrangement uses TRBV6-5 and TRBJ2-1, with TRBD1 matching 8 bases. The V and J ends lost 6 bases and 5 bases, in that order; junction bases with no gene match: 9. The CDR3 is made up of 15 amino acids. Germline lookup yields CDR1 MNHEY and CDR2 SVGAGI. The CDR3 bases are TGTGCCAGCAGGAACGACAGGGGAATGGACAATGAGCAGTTCTTC. Its translation: CASRNDRGMDNEQFF.

This clonotype showed up just a few times. The rearrangement uses TRBV6-6 and TRBJ2-5, with D unresolved. There are 13 residues in the CDR3. Between the trimmed V and J ends, which lost 7 bases and 5 bases, there was a span of 14 bases. CDR1 MNHNY and CDR2 SVGAGI come from the germline V gene (reference sequence). DNA of the CDR3: TGTGCCAGCATATACACAGAGAGGGAGACCCAGTACTTC. This sequence encodes CASIYTERETQYF.

The genes are TRBV6-6 and TRBJ2-7; D tentatively fits TRBD1 or TRBD2 (5 bases each). Germline values: CDR1 MNHNY, CDR2 SVGAGI (reference sequence). The germline V and J ends were trimmed by 6 bases and 4 bases, with 25 bases remaining between them. There are 17 residues in the CDR3. The CDR3 is CASRSFVIDRDGYEQYF. Here the CDR3 DNA reads TGTGCCAGCAGATCGTTCGTCATCGACCGGGACGGTTACGAGCAGTACTTC.

V usage is TRBV12-5 and J usage is TRBJ2-7; D is possibly TRBD1 or TRBD2 (7 bases each). V was shortened by 5 bases and J by 7 bases, with 27 bases between the two germline ends. Germline values: CDR1 LGHNT, CDR2 FRNRAP. This CDR3 contains 17 residues. CDR3 nucleotide sequence: TGTGCTAGTGGTCAGGTTCCCGGGACAGTATATAGCGGGGAGCAGTACTTC. Its protein is CASGQVPGTVYSGEQYF.

The V call is TRBV20-1, the J call TRBJ2-1; D is possibly TRBD1 (5 bases). V was pared by 7 bases and J by 8 bases, with 18 bases between. The CDR3 is 13 amino acids. Germline V CDR1 and CDR2: DFQATT, SNEGSKA (reference sequence). The CDR3 loop is CSGQSWTGHEQFF. The CDR3 DNA reads TGCAGTGGACAGTCCTGGACCGGCCATGAGCAGTTCTTC.

Concerning this clonotype: A much larger clone is a single base away; this may be a read error. This chain joins TRBV6-2 or TRBV6-3 and TRBJ2-5, with 7 bases fitting TRBD2. J was trimmed by 1 base and V by 4 bases; bases with no gene match: 6. From germline, CDR1 is MNHEY and CDR2 SVGEGT. CDR3 length equals 15 residues. CDR3 in DNA: TGTGCCAGCAGTTCCCCGGGGGGAACCCAAGAGACCCAGTACTTC. Translated, it gives CASSSPGGTQETQYF.

The chain employs TRBV9 and TRBJ2-2, with 7 positions matching TRBD2. Germline V gene sequence: CDR1 SGDLS, CDR2 YYNGEE. This CDR3 spans 15 amino acids. After removal of 7 bases from V and 3 bases from J, the junction contained 9 bases not matched to a gene. CDR3 protein: CASGRGTTDTGELFF. The CDR3 region has the DNA TGTGCCAGCGGCCGGGGGACTACGGACACCGGGGAGCTGTTTTTT. The full variable domain, completed using reference TRBV9 and TRBJ2-2, is DSGVTQTPKHLITATGQRVTLRCSPRSGDLSVYWYQQSLDQGLQFLIQYYNGEERAKGNILERFSAQQFPDLHSELNLSSLELGDSALYFCASGRGTTDTGELFFGEGSRLTVL.

This clonotype was seen more than once but under ten times. The chain uses TRBV3-1 and TRBJ1-6; 7 nucleotides match TRBD1. The CDR3 is made up of 14 amino acids. Trimming at V came to 4 bases and at J to 7 bases, leaving 4 bases not matched to a gene. Germline V gene data show CDR1 as LGHDT and CDR2 as YNNKEL (reference sequence). The CDR3 protein is CASSPSQGNSPLHF. The CDR3 DNA reads as TGTGCCAGCAGCCCTTCACAGGGGAATTCACCCCTCCACTTT.

V gene TRBV4-1 combines with J gene TRBJ2-3; possibly TRBD2 for D (6 bases). Germline values: CDR1 MGHRA, CDR2 YSYEKL. CDR3 length equals 17 residues. Between the trimmed V and J ends, which lost 9 bases and 5 bases, there was a span of 27 bases. Here the CDR3 reads CASSPTGMGGSEDTQYF. CDR3 DNA sequence: TGCGCCAGTTCGCCTACCGGGATGGGAGGTAGTGAAGATACGCAGTATTTT.

A note on this clonotype: The junction departs from the called germline gene at one end, perhaps through a read error. This chain connects TRBV7-2 to TRBJ2-5, with TRBD2 matching 16 bases. The CDR3 totals 17 residues. Per germline, CDR1 SGHTA and CDR2 FQGNSA. The CDR3 sequence is CASSLAGTSGGANEQYF. The CDR3 DNA reads as TGTGCTAGCAGCTTAGCGGGGACTAGCGGGGGGGCCAATGAGCAGTACTTC.

The CDR3 DNA sequence: TGTGCCAGCCAGAGGGGGGGAAGATATTCACCCCTCCACTTT. Protein sequence: CASQRGGRYSPLHF. The chain recombines TRBV27 with TRBJ1-6; maybe TRBD1 (6 bases). Per the germline V gene, CDR1 is MNHEY and CDR2 is SMNVEV (reference sequence). This CDR3 has 14 residues. V was shortened by 8 bases and J by 8 bases, with 16 bases between the two germline ends.

The V gene is TRBV7-9, the J gene TRBJ2-3; D tentatively fits TRBD1 or TRBD2 (5 bases each). Trimming took 5 bases from V and 1 from J, leaving 10 bases between them. Per germline, CDR1 SEHNR and CDR2 FQNEAQ (reference sequence). The CDR3 covers 14 residues. CDR3 coding DNA: TGTGCCAGCAGCCCCGTGGGGGGCACAGATACGCAGTATTTT. As protein: CASSPVGGTDTQYF.

The V gene is TRBV28, the J gene TRBJ1-6; 8 bases agree with TRBD1. V shed 6 bases and J 0 bases; nucleotides not matched to a gene: 7. Germline-derived CDR1 and CDR2 are MDHEN and SYDVKM. CDR3 size: 17 residues. The CDR3 spells CASRAGGLSSYNSPLHF. For the CDR3, the DNA is TGTGCCAGCAGGGCAGGGGGCTTAAGCTCCTATAATTCACCCCTCCACTTT.

This clonotype has just a few counts. The rearrangement links TRBV20-1 to TRBJ2-3; D is unclear. The CDR3 extends over 14 amino acids. CDR1 and CDR2 from the germline V gene are DFQATT and SNEGSKA (reference sequence). Trimming removed 4 bases at V and 2 bases at J, with 13 bases between. CDR3 in DNA: TGCAGTGCTATTTACGAGTCCTACACAGATACGCAGTATTTT. As protein: CSAIYESYTDTQYF.